Shown below are 25 T cell receptor beta chains from a single sample sequenced in a study of cytomegalovirus exposure and HLA in healthy donors. It was with 60 Vbeta and 13 Jbeta primers that the PCR ran. The data were produced by immunoSEQ multiplex PCR, yet TCRdb's version contains in-frame clones alone and is incomplete. The data show over 150,000 clones, 75% to 85% seen once. The specimen was PBMCs. The source of these receptors is a man aged 30 to 45 in good health and CMV-seropositive.

The V call is TRBV5-4, the J call TRBJ2-1, with D tentatively TRBD2 (6 bases). Germline loops: CDR1 SGHNT, CDR2 YYREEE (reference sequence). The V end was cut by 1 base, the J end by 0 bases, with 8 bases between. This CDR3 is 15 amino acids long. The CDR3 nucleotides are TGTGCCAGCAGCTTGCGGGGGAGCTCCTACAATGAGCAGTTCTTC. Translated, it gives CASSLRGSSYNEQFF.

This chain uses TRBV6-5 with TRBJ2-3; D gene unclear. Germline V gene data show CDR1 as MNHEY and CDR2 as SVGAGI. The CDR3 consists of 15 residues. V gave up 0 bases and J gave up 2 bases, with 9 bases separating them. In DNA form, the CDR3 reads TGTGCCAGCAGTTACTCGCTTACAGCCACAGATACGCAGTATTTT. Amino acids: CASSYSLTATDTQYF.

The chain uses TRBV2 and TRBJ2-7; possible D gene TRBD1, 5 bases. CDR3 length equals 13 residues. V gave up 8 bases and J gave up 0 bases, with 11 bases separating them. CDR1 SNHLY and CDR2 FYNNEI come from the germline V gene. The CDR3 DNA is TGTGCCAGCGGCAGGGAAATCTCCTACGAGCAGTACTTC. Protein sequence: CASGREISYEQYF.

This clone has a handful of counts. In the same sample, other DNA sequences code for this CDR3. The genes are TRBV2 and TRBJ2-7; 7 positions agree with TRBD2. The germline gives CDR1 SNHLY, CDR2 FYNNEI. The CDR3 length is 15 residues. The V and J ends lost 1 base and 2 bases, in that order; junction bases with no gene match: 5. The CDR3 DNA is TGTGCCAGCAGTGAAGGGACTAGAGGGGCCTACGAGCAGTACTTC. Residues: CASSEGTRGAYEQYF.

The rearrangement links TRBV5-1 to TRBJ2-1; 7 bases agree with TRBD2. The J segment lost 6 bases and the V segment lost 0 bases, leaving 12 bases of the junction unmatched. The CDR3 covers 17 residues. Germline CDR1 reads SGHRS; CDR2 reads YFSETQ. The CDR3, as DNA: TGCGCCAGCAGCTTGGAAGGGAGCGGGGACTGGGCCAATGAGCAGTTCTTC. It translates to CASSLEGSGDWANEQFF.

There are a few counts of this clone. V is TRBV6-4 and J is TRBJ2-1; 11 bases align to TRBD2. The CDR3 consists of 16 residues. Germline V CDR1 and CDR2: MRHNA, SNTAGT. Germline trimming cut 6 bases from V and 1 base from J; bases unmatched to any gene: 5. The CDR3 here is CASRISSGGSYNEQFF. The CDR3 bases are TGTGCCAGCAGGATTTCTAGCGGGGGGTCCTACAATGAGCAGTTCTTC.

In this sample, this clone turned up once. The J gene is TRBJ2-7, the V gene TRBV7-9; TRBD2 is a possible D gene (6 bases). This CDR3 is 15 amino acids long. The germline gives CDR1 SEHNR, CDR2 FQNEAQ (reference sequence). The germline V and J ends were trimmed by 6 bases and 2 bases, with 17 bases remaining between them. The CDR3 spells CASRGGTRAPYEQYF. In DNA, the CDR3 is TGTGCCAGCAGGGGAGGTACCCGGGCCCCCTACGAGCAGTACTTC.

This sequence joins TRBV9 and TRBJ2-2; 7 bases are a match to TRBD1. The CDR3 contains 15 residues. The ends lost 3 bases at V and 0 bases at J; junction bases unmatched: 2. Germline CDR1 is SGDLS and CDR2 is YYNGEE. The DNA of the CDR3 is TGTGCCAGCAGCGGAGGGACAGCGAACACCGGGGAGCTGTTTTTT. It yields the protein CASSGGTANTGELFF.

This chain joins TRBV30 and TRBJ2-5, with D possibly TRBD2 on 5 matching bases. The germline gives CDR1 GTSNPN, CDR2 SVGIG (reference sequence). The germline V and J ends were trimmed by 0 bases and 10 bases, with 9 bases remaining between them. This CDR3 contains 11 residues. CDR3 in amino acids: CAWSVEGVQYF. CDR3 coding DNA: TGTGCCTGGAGTGTAGAGGGTGTCCAGTACTTC. Full variable domain (outside the CDR3, taken from reference TRBV30 and TRBJ2-5): SQTIHQWPATLVQPVGSPLSLECTVEGTSNPNLYWYRQAAGRGLQLLFYSVGIGQISSEVPQNLSASRPQDRQFILSSKKLLLSDSGFYLCAWSVEGVQYFGPGTRLLVL.

The chain recombines TRBV30 with TRBJ2-1; tentative D call: TRBD2 (5 bases). CDR1 is GTSNPN and CDR2 is SVGIG in the germline V gene (reference sequence). CDR3 length: 11 residues. Trimming took off 3 bases at V and 12 bases at J, with 12 bases between the two ends. Here the CDR3 reads CAWRIAGGQFF. The CDR3 DNA reads TGTGCCTGGAGAATTGCGGGCGGGCAGTTCTTC.

The table lists this clone with a few counts. In DNA form, the CDR3 reads TGTGCCAGCAGCTTAGGACAGAATCAGCCCCAGCATTTT. Translating it yields CASSLGQNQPQHF. This rearrangement joins TRBV7-2 to TRBJ1-5; the D gene is possibly TRBD1 (5 bases). The CDR3 totals 13 residues. Per the germline V gene, CDR1 is SGHTA and CDR2 is FQGNSA. Trimming removed 1 base at V and 4 bases at J, with 5 bases between.

The V call is TRBV2, the J call TRBJ1-1; 10 bases map to TRBD1. There are 15 residues in the CDR3. The junction had 2 bases not matched to a gene; V was cut back by 4 bases and J by 0 bases. Germline-derived CDR1 and CDR2 are SNHLY and FYNNEI. Here the CDR3 reads CASSGTGGLNTEAFF. CDR3 sequence (DNA): TGTGCCAGCAGTGGGACAGGGGGGTTGAACACTGAAGCTTTCTTT.

This clone has just a few counts. The germline gene is not matched at one end of the junction; a read error may be the cause. The chain is built from TRBV7-7 and TRBJ2-5; D is unclear. The CDR3 totals 11 residues. CDR1 and CDR2 (germline): SSHAT, FNYEAQ (reference sequence). Written as DNA, the CDR3 is TGTGCTAGCAGTCGCGGAGAGACCCAGTACTTC. Residues: CASSRGETQYF.

The gene calls are TRBV20-1 and TRBJ2-1; D gene unclear. This CDR3 has 11 residues. Trimming removed 5 bases from V and 7 bases from J, with 9 bases in between. Germline CDR1 and CDR2: DFQATT and SNEGSKA (reference sequence). DNA of the CDR3: TGCAGTGCTCTTCCTACGAATGAGCAGTTCTTC. Translation gives CSALPTNEQFF.

This rearrangement joins TRBV11-2 to TRBJ1-2; D perhaps matches TRBD1 (5 bases). The CDR3 has 14 amino acids. V lost 5 bases and J lost 4, with 14 bases in between. Germline-derived CDR1 and CDR2 are SGHAT and FQNNGV. The CDR3 here is CASSAGRQTYGYTF. The CDR3 DNA reads TGTGCCAGCAGCGCCGGGAGACAGACCTATGGCTACACCTTC.

V gene TRBV29-1 combines with J gene TRBJ2-7; the match to TRBD1 covers 8 bases. CDR3 length: 13 residues. The junction had 8 bases not matched to a gene; V was cut back by 7 bases and J by 3 bases. Germline V gene sequence: CDR1 SQVTM, CDR2 ANQGSEA. The CDR3 here is CSGSDREIYEQYF. CDR3 DNA: TGCAGCGGGTCGGACAGGGAAATCTACGAGCAGTACTTC.

This clone appeared a single time. This rearrangement joins TRBV27 to TRBJ1-2; D perhaps matches TRBD1 (5 bases). The CDR3 extends over 14 amino acids. With 4 bases removed from V and 2 bases from J, the gap between germline ends came to 11 bases. Germline V gives CDR1 MNHEY, CDR2 SMNVEV (reference sequence). CDR3 in DNA: TGTGCCAGCAGTTCCAGGGCAGCGAACTATGGCTACACCTTC. This codes for CASSSRAANYGYTF.

The V gene is TRBV4-2, the J gene TRBJ2-1, with D unresolved. This CDR3 is built from 13 residues. Germline loops: CDR1 LGHNA, CDR2 YNFKEQ. Trimming cost V 1 base and J 7 bases, with 8 bases left between them. For the CDR3, the DNA is TGTGCCAGCAGCCAAGTTTCGAGGAATGAGCAGTTCTTC. This gives the protein CASSQVSRNEQFF.

The gene calls are TRBV6-1 and TRBJ2-7; D unclear. Germline V gene lookup returns CDR1 MNHNS and CDR2 SASEGT. The V gene lost 4 bases and the J gene lost 0 bases, with 13 bases spanning the gap. The CDR3 length is 15 residues. CDR3 amino acids: CASSVEVSRSYEQYF. The CDR3 nucleotides read TGTGCCAGCAGTGTCGAGGTTAGCCGCTCCTACGAGCAGTACTTC.

The chain employs TRBV29-1 and TRBJ2-5; 11 bases align to TRBD2. The CDR3 sequence is 15 residues long. J gave up 1 base and V 6 bases, and 7 bases lay outside the gene matches. CDR1 is SQVTM, CDR2 ANQGSEA, per germline. CDR3 sequence reads: CSVPGLAGTQETQYF. In nucleotides, the CDR3 is TGCAGCGTACCCGGACTAGCGGGCACCCAAGAGACCCAGTACTTC.

V is TRBV7-3 and J is TRBJ2-7; perhaps TRBD2 as D (7 bases). The CDR3 contains 15 residues. CDR1 SGHTA and CDR2 FQGTGA come from the germline V gene. V dropped 2 bases and J dropped 7 bases, with 18 bases sitting between them. The CDR3 spells CASSLERGGLREQYF. The CDR3 region has the DNA TGTGCCAGCAGCTTAGAGCGCGGGGGCCTGAGGGAGCAGTACTTC.

The chain is built from TRBV7-9 and TRBJ2-7; TRBD2 aligns across 8 bases. The V gene's germline CDR1 is SEHNR and CDR2 FQNEAQ (reference sequence). This CDR3 spans 18 amino acids. Trimming at V came to 5 bases and at J to 6 bases, leaving 21 bases not matched to a gene. The CDR3 DNA sequence: TGTGCCAGCAGCCGGATAAGACGTTTAGCGGGAACCACCCCCGAGCAGTACTTC. Protein sequence: CASSRIRRLAGTTPEQYF.

This clone was counted a few times. The V call is TRBV4-1, the J call TRBJ2-7; perhaps TRBD2 as D (5 bases). The CDR3 spans 16 residues. Germline V gives CDR1 MGHRA, CDR2 YSYEKL. Trimming pared 0 bases from V and 7 bases from J, leaving 19 bases between. CDR3 protein: CASSQDPGRGAREQYF. In DNA, the CDR3 is TGCGCCAGCAGCCAAGATCCCGGACGGGGTGCAAGGGAGCAGTACTTC.

The J gene is TRBJ2-1, the V gene TRBV5-4, with 8 nucleotides matching TRBD1. V was clipped by 4 bases and J by 5 bases; unmatched bases: 5. Germline assignment: CDR1 SGHNT and CDR2 YYREEE (reference sequence). The CDR3 totals 14 residues. The CDR3 spells CASSKETGDNEQFF. CDR3 bases: TGTGCCAGCAGCAAGGAGACAGGGGACAATGAGCAGTTCTTC.

In its sample, this clone was seen a few times. The V gene is TRBV9, the J gene TRBJ1-2; 9 nucleotides match TRBD1. Germline V CDR1 and CDR2: SGDLS, YYNGEE. The ends lost 4 bases at V and 4 bases at J; junction bases unmatched: 5. The CDR3 is made up of 14 amino acids. The CDR3: CASSPTTGGYGYTF. In DNA, the CDR3 is TGTGCCAGCAGCCCTACGACAGGGGGCTATGGCTACACCTTC.